This TCR beta chain comes out of a study of PD-1 blockade in classical Hodgkin lymphoma. Study-level points and caveats: Newly diagnosed patients reportedly trailed healthy donors in baseline TCR diversity.

In germline, CDR1 is SEHNR, CDR2 FQNEAQ (reference sequence). Trimming left V 4 bases short and J 9 bases short, with 10 bases between. CDR3 size: 12 residues. Assay: immunoSEQ multiplex PCR; the TCRdb copy retains only in-frame clones and omits some. The sample includes 35,000 to 50,000 clones, roughly 78% of them seen just once. For this clone: Its matching antigen is unknown.

Every patient had relapsed following autologous stem cell transplantation, and cohorts differed in brentuximab vedotin exposure. This chain links TRBV7-9 with TRBJ1-3, with D uncertain. This receptor was taken from a human donor with classical Hodgkin lymphoma. Specimen: peripheral blood mononuclear cells (PBMCs), collected before the second cycle of nivolumab. The CDR3: CASSSVLGTIYF. DNA of the CDR3: TGTGCCAGCAGCTCCGTCCTCGGCACCATATATTTT.